A selection of T cell receptor beta chains follows, all from one sample in a study of cytomegalovirus exposure and HLA in healthy donors. Generated by immunoSEQ multiplex PCR, the TCRdb table keeps only in-frame clones and is missing some. The data show about 120,000 clones, approximately 81% seen once. Sequenced sample: PBMCs. These TCRs come from a man younger than 30 in good health and CMV-seropositive. CDR3s leave out the opening cysteine and the closing phenylalanine or tryptophan. Each record gives: CDR3 protein, clone size, J gene, V gene, CDR3 length. The listing skips clone size in some rows; elsewhere it reads once, few, many or a size class.

ASQAGGGAEQF | . | TRBJ2-1 | TRBV19 | 11
ASSSEGTEAF | . | TRBJ1-1 | TRBV6-6 | 10
ASTPQGINEKLF | few | TRBJ1-4 | TRBV2 | 12
ASTGPAAYEQY | . | TRBJ2-7 | TRBV7-9 | 11
ASSLARASDTQY | . | TRBJ2-3 | TRBV7-2 | 12
ASSQIQGQETQY | . | TRBJ2-5 | TRBV4-3 | 12
ASSFNTQGASGDSPLH | . | TRBJ1-6 | TRBV5-1 | 16
ASSQARTGYNEQF | . | TRBJ2-1 | TRBV4-3 | 13
SVDGGAGGNSGANVLT | . | TRBJ2-6 | TRBV29-1 | 16
ASSPRGPGTEAF | few | TRBJ1-1 | TRBV5-1 | 12
ASSPGVAVRELF | few | TRBJ2-2 | TRBV7-6 | 12
ASSQAWRGRAPDTQY | . | TRBJ2-3 | TRBV4-2 | 15
ASQLTGAYEQY | . | TRBJ2-7 | TRBV5-5 | 11
ASSPGQNSYNEQF | few | TRBJ2-1 | TRBV11-2 | 13
ASSLATGLSGANVLT | once | TRBJ2-6 | TRBV7-9 | 15
ASSRGTSGPSYEQY | . | TRBJ2-7 | TRBV5-1 | 14
ASSLRTGGNGYT | once | TRBJ1-2 | TRBV7-2 | 12
ATSRDMGQSGYT | . | TRBJ1-2 | TRBV15 | 12
ASSPNRSVPETQY | . | TRBJ2-5 | TRBV5-7 | 13
ASSQVGFEETQY | . | TRBJ2-5 | TRBV4-3 | 12
ASSLNREGTGLAKNIQY | . | TRBJ2-4 | TRBV7-2 | 17
ASSLGPGQETQY | few | TRBJ2-5 | TRBV6-1 | 12
ASSGSRVSTGFAQY | . | TRBJ2-3 | TRBV5-1 | 14
ASSVTANTEAF | many | TRBJ1-1 | TRBV5-4 | 11
ASSTGGWLTEAF | . | TRBJ1-1 | TRBV14 | 12
SAWDRENTEAF | few | TRBJ1-1 | TRBV29-1 | 11
AWERDGQGSNGYT | . | TRBJ1-2 | TRBV30 | 13
ASSLGSKSTDTQY | . | TRBJ2-3 | TRBV11-2 | 13
ATSRDRETYEQY | . | TRBJ2-7 | TRBV15 | 12
ASSLGGRIYNEQF | . | TRBJ2-1 | TRBV7-2 | 13
AIRPDRGPGELF | . | TRBJ2-2 | TRBV10-3 | 12
ASSPDSDFNYGYT | . | TRBJ1-2 | TRBV18 | 13
ASAGQGALEQY | few | TRBJ2-7 | TRBV18 | 11
ASSYRTSGSVTQY | . | TRBJ2-3 | TRBV6-5 | 13
ASSRDRVAYTEAF | . | TRBJ1-1 | TRBV6-5 | 13
ASSSTGATNEKLF | . | TRBJ1-4 | TRBV7-2 | 13
ASSFLGLAVSTDTQY | . | TRBJ2-3 | TRBV5-1 | 15
ASSIDRGLANEQF | . | TRBJ2-1 | TRBV19 | 13
ATSRGDRGTGELF | . | TRBJ2-2 | TRBV15 | 13
ASSEDRGPQETQY | . | TRBJ2-5 | TRBV2 | 13
ASSLSAGNTIY | . | TRBJ1-3 | TRBV7-2 | 11
ASSPFRDYGYT | few | TRBJ1-2 | TRBV14 | 11
ASSLAALNSLNTEAF | . | TRBJ1-1 | TRBV11-2 | 15